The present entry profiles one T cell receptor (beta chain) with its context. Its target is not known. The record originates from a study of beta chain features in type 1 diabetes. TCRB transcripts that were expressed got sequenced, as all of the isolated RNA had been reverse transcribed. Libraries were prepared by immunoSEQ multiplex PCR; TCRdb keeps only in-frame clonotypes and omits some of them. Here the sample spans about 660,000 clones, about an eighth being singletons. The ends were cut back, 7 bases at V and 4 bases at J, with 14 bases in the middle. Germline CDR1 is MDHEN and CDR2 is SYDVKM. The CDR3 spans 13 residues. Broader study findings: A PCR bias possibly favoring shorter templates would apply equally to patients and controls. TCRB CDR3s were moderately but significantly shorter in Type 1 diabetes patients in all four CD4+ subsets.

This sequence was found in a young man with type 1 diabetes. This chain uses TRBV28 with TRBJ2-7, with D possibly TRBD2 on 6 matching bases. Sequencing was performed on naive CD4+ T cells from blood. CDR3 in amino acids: CASTSGGAYEQYF. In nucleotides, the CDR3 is TGTGCCAGCACCTCAGGCGGGGCTTACGAGCAGTACTTC. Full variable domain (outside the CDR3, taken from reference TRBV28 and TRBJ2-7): DVKVTQSSRYLVKRTGEKVFLECVQDMDHENMFWYRQDPGLGLRLIYFSYDVKMKEKGDIPEGYSVSREKKERFSLILESASTNQTSMYLCASTSGGAYEQYFGPGTRLTVT.